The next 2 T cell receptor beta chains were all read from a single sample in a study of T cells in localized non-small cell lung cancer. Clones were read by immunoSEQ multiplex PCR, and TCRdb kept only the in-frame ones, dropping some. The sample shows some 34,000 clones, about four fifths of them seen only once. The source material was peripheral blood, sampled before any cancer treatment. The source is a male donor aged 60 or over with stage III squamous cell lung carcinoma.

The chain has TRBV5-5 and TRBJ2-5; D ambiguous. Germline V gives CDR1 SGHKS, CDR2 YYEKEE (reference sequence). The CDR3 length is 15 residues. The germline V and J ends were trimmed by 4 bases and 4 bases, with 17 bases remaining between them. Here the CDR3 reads CASSVGPTLGETQYF. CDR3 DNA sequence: TGTGCCAGCAGCGTGGGCCCTACGCTGGGAGAGACCCAGTACTTC.

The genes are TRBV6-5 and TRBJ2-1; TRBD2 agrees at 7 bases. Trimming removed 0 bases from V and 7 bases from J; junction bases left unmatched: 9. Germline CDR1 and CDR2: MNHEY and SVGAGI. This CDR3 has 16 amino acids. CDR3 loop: CASSYSFAGVNNEQFF. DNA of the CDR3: TGTGCCAGCAGTTACTCGTTCGCGGGAGTTAATAATGAGCAGTTCTTC.